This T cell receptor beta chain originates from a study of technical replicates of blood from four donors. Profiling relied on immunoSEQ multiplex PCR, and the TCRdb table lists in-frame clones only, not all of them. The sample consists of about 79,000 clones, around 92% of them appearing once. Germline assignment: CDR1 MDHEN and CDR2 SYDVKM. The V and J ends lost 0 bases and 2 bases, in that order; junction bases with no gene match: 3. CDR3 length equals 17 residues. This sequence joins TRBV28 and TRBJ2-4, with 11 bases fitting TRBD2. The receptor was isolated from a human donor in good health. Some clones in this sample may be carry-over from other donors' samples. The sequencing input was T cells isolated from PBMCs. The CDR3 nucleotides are TGTGCCAGCAGTTTATGGGGACTAGCGGTTTCCAAAAACATTCAGTACTTC. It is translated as CASSLWGLAVSKNIQYF.